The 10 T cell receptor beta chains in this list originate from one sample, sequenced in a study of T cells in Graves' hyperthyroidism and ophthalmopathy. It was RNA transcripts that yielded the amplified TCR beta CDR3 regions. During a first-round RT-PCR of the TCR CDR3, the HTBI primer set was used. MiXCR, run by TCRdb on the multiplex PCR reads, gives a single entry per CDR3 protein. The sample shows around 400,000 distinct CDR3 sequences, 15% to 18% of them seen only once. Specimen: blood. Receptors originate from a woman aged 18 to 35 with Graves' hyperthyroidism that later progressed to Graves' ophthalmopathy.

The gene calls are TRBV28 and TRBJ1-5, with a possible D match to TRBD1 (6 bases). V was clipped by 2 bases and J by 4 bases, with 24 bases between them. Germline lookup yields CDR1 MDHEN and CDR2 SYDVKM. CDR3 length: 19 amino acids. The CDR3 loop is CASSLAGEADRAFNQPQHF. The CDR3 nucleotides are TGTGCCAGCAGTTTAGCGGGAGAGGCGGACAGAGCGTTTAATCAGCCCCAGCATTTT.

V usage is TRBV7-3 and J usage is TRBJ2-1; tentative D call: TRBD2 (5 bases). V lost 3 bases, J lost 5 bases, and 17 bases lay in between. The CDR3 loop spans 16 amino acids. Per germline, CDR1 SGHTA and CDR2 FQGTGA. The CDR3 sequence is CASSFTPGSSNNEQFF. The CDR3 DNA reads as TGTGCCAGCAGCTTTACGCCGGGGTCGTCCAACAATGAGCAGTTCTTC.

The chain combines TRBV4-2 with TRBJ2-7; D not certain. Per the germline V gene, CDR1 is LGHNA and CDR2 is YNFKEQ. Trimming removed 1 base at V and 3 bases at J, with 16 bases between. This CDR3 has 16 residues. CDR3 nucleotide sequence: TGTGCCAGCAGCCAAGTGAGCGCGAAGACAAACTACGAGCAGTACTTC. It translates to CASSQVSAKTNYEQYF.

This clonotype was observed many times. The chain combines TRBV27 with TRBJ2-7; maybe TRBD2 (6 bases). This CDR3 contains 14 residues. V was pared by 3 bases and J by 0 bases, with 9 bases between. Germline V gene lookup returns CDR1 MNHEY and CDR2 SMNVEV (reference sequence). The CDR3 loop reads CASSLWRGSYEQYF. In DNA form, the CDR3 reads TGTGCCAGCAGTTTGTGGCGGGGCTCCTACGAGCAGTACTTC.

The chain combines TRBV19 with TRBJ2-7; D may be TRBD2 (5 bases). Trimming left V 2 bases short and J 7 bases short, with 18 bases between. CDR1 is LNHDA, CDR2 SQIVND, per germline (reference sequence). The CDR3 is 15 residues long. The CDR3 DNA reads TGTGCCAGTAGTATAATAGACATTACCCCGGGAGAGCAGTACTTC. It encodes CASSIIDITPGEQYF. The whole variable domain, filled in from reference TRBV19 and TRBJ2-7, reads DGGITQSPKYLFRKEGQNVTLSCEQNLNHDAMYWYRQDPGQGLRLIYYSQIVNDFQKGDIAEGYSVSREKKESFPLTVTSAQKNPTAFYLCASSIIDITPGEQYFGPGTRLTVT.

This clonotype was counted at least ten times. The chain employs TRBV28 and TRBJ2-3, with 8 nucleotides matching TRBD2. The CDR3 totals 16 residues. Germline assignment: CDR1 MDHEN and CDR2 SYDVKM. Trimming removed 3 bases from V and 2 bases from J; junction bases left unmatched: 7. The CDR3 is CASSFPGLGNTDTQYF. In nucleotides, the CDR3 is TGTGCCAGCAGTTTCCCGGGACTAGGGAACACAGATACGCAGTATTTT.

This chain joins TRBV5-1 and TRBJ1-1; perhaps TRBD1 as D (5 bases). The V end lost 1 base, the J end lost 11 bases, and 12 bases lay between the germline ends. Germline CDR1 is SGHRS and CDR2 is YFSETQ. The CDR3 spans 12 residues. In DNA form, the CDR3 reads TGCGCCAGCAGCTTGTCTGGGGAGGGGGCTTTCTTT. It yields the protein CASSLSGEGAFF.

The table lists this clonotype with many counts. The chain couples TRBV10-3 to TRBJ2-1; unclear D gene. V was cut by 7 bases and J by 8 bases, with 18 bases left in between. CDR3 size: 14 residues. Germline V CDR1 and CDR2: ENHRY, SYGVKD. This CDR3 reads CAINQQSSLDEQFF. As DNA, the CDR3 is TGTGCCATCAATCAGCAGTCCAGCCTGGATGAGCAGTTCTTC.

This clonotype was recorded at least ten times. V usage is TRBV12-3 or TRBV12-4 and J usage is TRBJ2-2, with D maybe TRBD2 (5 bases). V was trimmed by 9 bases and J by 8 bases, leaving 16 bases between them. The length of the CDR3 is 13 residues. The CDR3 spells CARLSSETGELFF. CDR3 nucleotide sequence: TGTGCCAGACTTAGTAGCGAGACAGGGGAGCTGTTTTTT.

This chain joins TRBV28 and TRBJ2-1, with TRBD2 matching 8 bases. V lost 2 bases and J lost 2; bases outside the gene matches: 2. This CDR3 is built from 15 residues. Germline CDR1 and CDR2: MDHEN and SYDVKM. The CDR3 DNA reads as TGTGCCAGCAGTTTAACGGGAGGGCCCTACAATGAGCAGTTCTTC. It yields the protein CASSLTGGPYNEQFF.